This T cell receptor (beta chain) emerged from a study of blood T cells in healthy people across ages. Through a sample-barcoded 5' primer and a J-beta primer mix, a second PCR was run for roughly 7 to 11 cycles. TCRdb processed the 5' RACE reads anew with MiXCR; each CDR3 protein has one entry. The sample holds some 790,000 distinct CDR3 sequences, 25% to 30% seen once. Sequenced material: blood. The receptor was derived from an elderly woman in good health.

CDR3 coding DNA: TGTGCCAGCAGCTTGGGGACGGCTCTTAACTATGGCTACACCTTC. This translates into CASSLGTALNYGYTF. V and J are TRBV5-4 and TRBJ1-2; D remains ambiguous. CDR1 and CDR2 (germline): SGHNT, YYREEE (reference sequence). The CDR3 sequence is 15 residues long. V was trimmed by 0 bases and J by 1 base, leaving 10 bases between them.